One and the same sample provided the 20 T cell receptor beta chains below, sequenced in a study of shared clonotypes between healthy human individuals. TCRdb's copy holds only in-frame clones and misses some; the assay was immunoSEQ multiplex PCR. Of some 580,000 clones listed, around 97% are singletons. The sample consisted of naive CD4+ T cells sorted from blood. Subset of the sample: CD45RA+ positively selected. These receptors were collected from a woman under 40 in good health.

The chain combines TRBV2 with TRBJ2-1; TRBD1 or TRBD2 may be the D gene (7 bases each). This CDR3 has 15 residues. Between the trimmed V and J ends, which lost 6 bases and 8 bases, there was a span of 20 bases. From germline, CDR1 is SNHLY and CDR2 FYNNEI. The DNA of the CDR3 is TGTGCCAGCAGACCTAGCGGAGGGGGCTGGGATGAGCAGTTCTTC. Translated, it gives CASRPSGGGWDEQFF.

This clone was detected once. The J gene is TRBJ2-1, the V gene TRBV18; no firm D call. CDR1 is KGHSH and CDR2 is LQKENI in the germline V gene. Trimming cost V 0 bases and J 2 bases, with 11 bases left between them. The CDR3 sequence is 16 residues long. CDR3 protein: CASSPPRQATYNEQFF. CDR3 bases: TGTGCCAGCTCACCACCCCGGCAGGCTACCTACAATGAGCAGTTCTTC.

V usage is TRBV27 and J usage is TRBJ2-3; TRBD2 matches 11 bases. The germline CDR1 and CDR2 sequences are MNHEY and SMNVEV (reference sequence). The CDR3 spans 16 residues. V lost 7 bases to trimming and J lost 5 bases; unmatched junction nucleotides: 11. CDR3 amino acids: CASIPLAGDAEDTQYF. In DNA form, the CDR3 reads TGTGCCAGCATCCCACTAGCGGGAGACGCCGAAGATACGCAGTATTTT.

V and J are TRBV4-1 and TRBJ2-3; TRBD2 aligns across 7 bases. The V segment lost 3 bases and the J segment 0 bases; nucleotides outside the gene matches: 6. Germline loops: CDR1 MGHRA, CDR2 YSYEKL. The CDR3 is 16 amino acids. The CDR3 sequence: CASSQWAGASTDTQYF. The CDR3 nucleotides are TGCGCCAGCAGCCAGTGGGCGGGAGCGAGCACAGATACGCAGTATTTT.

CDR3 protein: CASGTGYYEQYF. The CDR3 region has the DNA TGTGCCAGCGGAACAGGGTACTACGAGCAGTACTTC. V is TRBV28 and J is TRBJ2-7, with a possible D match to TRBD1 (6 bases). The V end lost 8 bases, the J end lost 3 bases, and 11 bases lay between the germline ends. The germline V gene encodes CDR1 MDHEN and CDR2 SYDVKM. The CDR3 has 12 residues. The full variable domain, its missing parts supplied by reference TRBV28 and TRBJ2-7, is DVKVTQSSRYLVKRTGEKVFLECVQDMDHENMFWYRQDPGLGLRLIYFSYDVKMKEKGDIPEGYSVSREKKERFSLILESASTNQTSMYLCASGTGYYEQYFGPGTRLTVT.

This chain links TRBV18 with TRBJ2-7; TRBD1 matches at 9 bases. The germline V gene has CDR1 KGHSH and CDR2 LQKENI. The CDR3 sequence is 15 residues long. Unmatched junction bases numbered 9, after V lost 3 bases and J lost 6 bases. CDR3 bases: TGTGCCAGCTCACCCGCGGGACAGGGAACGGGCGAGCAGTACTTC. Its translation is CASSPAGQGTGEQYF.

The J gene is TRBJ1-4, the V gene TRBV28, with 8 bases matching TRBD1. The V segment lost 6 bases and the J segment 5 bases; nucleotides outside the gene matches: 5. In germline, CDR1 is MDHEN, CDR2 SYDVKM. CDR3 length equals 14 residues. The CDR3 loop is CASSGQGLNEKLFF. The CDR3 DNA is TGTGCCAGCAGCGGACAGGGTTTAAATGAAAAACTGTTTTTT.

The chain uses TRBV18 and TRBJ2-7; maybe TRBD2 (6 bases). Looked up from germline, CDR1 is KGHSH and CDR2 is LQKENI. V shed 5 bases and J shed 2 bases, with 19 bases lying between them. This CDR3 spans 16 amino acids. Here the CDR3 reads CASSFQAAGGTYEQYF. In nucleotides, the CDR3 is TGTGCCAGCTCATTTCAGGCAGCGGGTGGGACCTACGAGCAGTACTTC.

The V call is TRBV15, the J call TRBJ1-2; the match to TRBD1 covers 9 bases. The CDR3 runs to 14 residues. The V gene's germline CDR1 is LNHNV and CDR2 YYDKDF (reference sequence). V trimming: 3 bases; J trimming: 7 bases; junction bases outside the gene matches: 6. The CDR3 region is CATSSGQGSRGYTF. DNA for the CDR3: TGTGCCACCAGCAGTGGACAGGGGTCGCGTGGCTACACCTTC.

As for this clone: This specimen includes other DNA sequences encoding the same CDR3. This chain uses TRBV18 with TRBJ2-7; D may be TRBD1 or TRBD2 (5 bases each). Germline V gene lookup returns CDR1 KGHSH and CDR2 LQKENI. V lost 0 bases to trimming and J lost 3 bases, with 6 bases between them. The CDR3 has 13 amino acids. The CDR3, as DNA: TGTGCCAGCTCACCACCTGGGGGCTACGAGCAGTACTTC. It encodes CASSPPGGYEQYF. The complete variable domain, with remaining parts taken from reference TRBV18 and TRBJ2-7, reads NAGVMQNPRHLVRRRGQEARLRCSPMKGHSHVYWYRQLPEEGLKFMVYLQKENIIDESGMPKERFSAEFPKEGPSILRIQQVVRGDSAAYFCASSPPGGYEQYFGPGTRLTVT.

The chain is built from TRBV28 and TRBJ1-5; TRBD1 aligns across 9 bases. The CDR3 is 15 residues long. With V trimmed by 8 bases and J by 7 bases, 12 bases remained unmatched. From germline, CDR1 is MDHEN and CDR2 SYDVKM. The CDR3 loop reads CASVRDRVLRQPQHF. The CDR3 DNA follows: TGTGCCAGCGTCCGGGACAGGGTCTTACGGCAGCCCCAGCATTTT.

This chain's CDR3 is CASSLGFGTYYEQYF. CDR3 DNA: TGTGCCAGCAGCTTAGGGTTTGGGACATACTACGAGCAGTACTTC. The chain has TRBV11-1 and TRBJ2-7; D may be TRBD1 (6 bases). This CDR3 has 15 residues. Germline CDR1 is SGHAT and CDR2 is FQDESV (reference sequence). Trimming left V 1 base short and J 3 bases short, with 13 bases between.

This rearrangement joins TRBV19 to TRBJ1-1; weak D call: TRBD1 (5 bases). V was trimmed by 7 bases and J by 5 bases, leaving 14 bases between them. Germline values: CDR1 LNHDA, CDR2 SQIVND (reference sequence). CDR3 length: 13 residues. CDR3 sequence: CASTGFGGTEAFF. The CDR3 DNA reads TGTGCCAGTACAGGGTTCGGGGGAACTGAAGCTTTCTTT.

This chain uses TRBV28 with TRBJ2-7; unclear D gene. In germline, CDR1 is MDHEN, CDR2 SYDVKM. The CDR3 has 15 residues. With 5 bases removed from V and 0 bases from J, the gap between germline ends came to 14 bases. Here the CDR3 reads CASSPHVPSSYEQYF. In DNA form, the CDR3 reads TGTGCCAGCAGTCCCCATGTCCCTAGCTCCTACGAGCAGTACTTC.

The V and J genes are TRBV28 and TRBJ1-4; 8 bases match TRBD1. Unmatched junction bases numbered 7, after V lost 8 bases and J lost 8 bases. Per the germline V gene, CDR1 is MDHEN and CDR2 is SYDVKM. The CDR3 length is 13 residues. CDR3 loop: CASRTGYNEKLFF. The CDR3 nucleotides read TGTGCCAGCCGGACAGGGTATAACGAAAAACTGTTTTTT.

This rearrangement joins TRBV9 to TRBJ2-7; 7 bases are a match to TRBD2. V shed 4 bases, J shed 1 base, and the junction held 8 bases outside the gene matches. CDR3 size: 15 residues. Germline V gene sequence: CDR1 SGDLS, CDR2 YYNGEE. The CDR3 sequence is CASSPQTSPSYEQYF. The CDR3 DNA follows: TGTGCCAGCAGCCCTCAGACTAGCCCATCCTACGAGCAGTACTTC. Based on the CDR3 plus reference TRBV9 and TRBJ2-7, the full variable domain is DSGVTQTPKHLITATGQRVTLRCSPRSGDLSVYWYQQSLDQGLQFLIQYYNGEERAKGNILERFSAQQFPDLHSELNLSSLELGDSALYFCASSPQTSPSYEQYFGPGTRLTVT.

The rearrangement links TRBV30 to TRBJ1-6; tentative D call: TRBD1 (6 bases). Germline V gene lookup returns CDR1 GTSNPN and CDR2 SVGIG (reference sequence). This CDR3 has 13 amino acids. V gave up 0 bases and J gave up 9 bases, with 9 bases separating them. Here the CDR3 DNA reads TGTGCCTGGAGTGTAGGGGGGGGTTCACCCCTCCACTTT. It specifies CAWSVGGGSPLHF.

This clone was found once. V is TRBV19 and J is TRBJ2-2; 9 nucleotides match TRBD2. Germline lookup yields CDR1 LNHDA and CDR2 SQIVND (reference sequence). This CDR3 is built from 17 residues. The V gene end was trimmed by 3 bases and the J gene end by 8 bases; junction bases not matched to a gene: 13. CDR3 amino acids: CASSIGTLAGMAGELFF. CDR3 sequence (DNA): TGTGCCAGTAGTATTGGGACTCTAGCGGGGATGGCTGGGGAGCTGTTTTTT.

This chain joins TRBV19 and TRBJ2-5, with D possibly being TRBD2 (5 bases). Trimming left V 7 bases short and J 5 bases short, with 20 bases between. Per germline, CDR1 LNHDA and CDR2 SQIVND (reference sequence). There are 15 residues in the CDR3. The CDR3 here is CASMARGPSYETQYF. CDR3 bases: TGTGCCAGTATGGCGAGAGGGCCTAGTTATGAGACCCAGTACTTC.

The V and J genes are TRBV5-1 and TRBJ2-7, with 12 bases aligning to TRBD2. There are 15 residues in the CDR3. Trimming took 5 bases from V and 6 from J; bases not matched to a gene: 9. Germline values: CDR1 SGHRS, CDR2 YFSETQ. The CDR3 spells CASSFGLAGTAEQYF. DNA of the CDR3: TGCGCCAGCAGTTTTGGACTAGCGGGGACAGCCGAGCAGTACTTC.